This TCR beta chain was retrieved from a study of blood T cell repertoires in COVID-19. Study context: In each case, the material was cDNA or gDNA derived from T cells, B-cell-depleted T cells, or PBMCs.

This CDR3 comprises 13 residues. Deletions cut 0 bases from V and 11 bases from J, with 14 bases between. Germline CDR1 and CDR2: SGHRS and YFSETQ. This clone was recorded only once. Methods used by the authors: Counts of nucleated cells, estimated from reference gene primer amplification, were obtained. Profiled with immunoSEQ multiplex PCR; TCRdb holds only in-frame clones, not every one. V and J calls and clone size are those listed in that table; D and trimming were worked out from the DNA. The data show about 74,000 clones, with over 75% seen just once and about 30% held by the top ten. Sequences were obtained from peripheral blood. This TCR derives from a woman older than 75 with active or convalescent COVID-19. This rearrangement joins TRBV5-1 to TRBJ1-1; D perhaps matches TRBD1 (5 bases). In DNA, the CDR3 is TGCGCCAGCAGCTTGGAACAGGATCGAGTGGCTTTCTTT. Amino acid sequence: CASSLEQDRVAFF. The whole variable domain, filled in from reference TRBV5-1 and TRBJ1-1, reads KAGVTQTPRYLIKTRGQQVTLSCSPISGHRSVSWYQQTPGQGLQFLFEYFSETQRNKGNFPGRFSGRQFSNSRSEMNVSTLELGDSALYLCASSLEQDRVAFFGQGTRLTVV.